These T cell receptor beta chains were read from a single sample in a study of CD8 T cells in Susac syndrome. MiXCR was run by TCRdb on the immunoSEQ multiplex PCR reads, yielding one entry per CDR3 protein. The profile shows roughly 200,000 distinct CDR3 sequences, over 90% of them singletons. Sequenced material: CD4+ T cells from PBMCs. These receptors were taken from a human donor with Susac syndrome. The CDR3 runs from the conserved cysteine through the conserved F or W. The order of the fields is D gene, J gene, V gene, clone size, CDR3 DNA, CDR3 protein. A D gene is named only where the DNA matches it firmly. Size is stated for part of the rows, as once, few or many counts, or as a class when the clone is expanded.

NA	TRBJ1-5	TRBV19	NA	TGTGCCAGTAGTATAACAGGGATGGATCAGCCCCAGCATTTT	CASSITGMDQPQHF
NA	TRBJ2-7	TRBV28	NA	TGTGCCAGCAGTTTTACAGGGCCCTACGAGCAGTACTTC	CASSFTGPYEQYF
TRBD1	TRBJ2-1	TRBV29-1	once	TGCAGCGTTCAGGGACAGGGGAACCATGAGCAGTTCTTC	CSVQGQGNHEQFF
TRBD2	TRBJ2-7	TRBV28	NA	TGTGCCAGCGGCGGACTAGCGGACGACTACGAGCAGTACTTC	CASGGLADDYEQYF
TRBD1	TRBJ2-5	TRBV11-2	NA	TGTGCCAGCAGCCCGGGACAGCTAGCAGAGACCCAGTACTTC	CASSPGQLAETQYF
NA	TRBJ1-5	TRBV20-1	NA	TGCAGTGCGGTTCTTGGGGGTTATAGCAATCAGCCCCAGCATTTT	CSAVLGGYSNQPQHF
TRBD1	TRBJ2-3	TRBV29-1	NA	TGCAGCGTCCGAATAGGGGGCGTATCAGATACGCAGTATTTT	CSVRIGGVSDTQYF
TRBD1	TRBJ1-1	TRBV18	NA	TGTGCCAGCTCCCCGACAGGGGATACTGAAGCTTTCTTT	CASSPTGDTEAFF
TRBD2	TRBJ2-5	TRBV30	once	TGTGCCTCCGCTATAGCGGGGGGTGACGGAGAGACCCAGTACTTC	CASAIAGGDGETQYF
NA	TRBJ2-3	TRBV4-2	once	TGTGCCAGCAGCCAAGAGCCAGGGCTGAGCACAGATACGCAGTATTTT	CASSQEPGLSTDTQYF
NA	TRBJ2-5	TRBV7-2	NA	TGTGCCAGCAGCTTAGCGAGTAGCGGTATGAAAGAGACCCAGTACTTC	CASSLASSGMKETQYF
TRBD1	TRBJ1-2	TRBV7-2	NA	TGTGCCAGCAGCTCCGGGACAGGGATTGGCGGCTACACCTTC	CASSSGTGIGGYTF
TRBD2	TRBJ2-4	TRBV7-9	NA	TGTGCCAGCAGCCACGCGGGGGGAGCCAAAAACATTCAGTACTTC	CASSHAGGAKNIQYF
NA	TRBJ2-5	TRBV29-1	NA	TGCAGCTCACGGGGACTTTTCCAAGAGACCCAGTACTTC	CSSRGLFQETQYF
NA	TRBJ2-7	TRBV6-1	NA	TGTGCCAGCAGAGCTAGACAGTCCCCCAGCGTCTACGAGCAGTACTTC	CASRARQSPSVYEQYF
TRBD1	TRBJ1-6	TRBV27	NA	TGTGCCAGCAGTTTAAAGGGGGCGACCATTTCACCCCTCCACTTT	CASSLKGATISPLHF
TRBD1	TRBJ1-4	TRBV12-3/TRBV12-4	NA	TGTGCCAGCAGGCATCAGGGGGCTAATGAAAAACTGTTTTTT	CASRHQGANEKLFF
NA	TRBJ2-7	TRBV28	NA	TGTGCCAGCACTTCGAGGGAATACGAGCAGTACTTC	CASTSREYEQYF
TRBD2	TRBJ2-7	TRBV5-4	NA	TGTGCCAGCAGCCCCATTGGGGGGAGGGGAGGCACGGACGAGCAGTACTTC	CASSPIGGRGGTDEQYF
NA	TRBJ1-1	TRBV29-1	NA	TGCAGCGTTGAAGGGAGGGCAAGAAAAGACACTGAAGCTTTCTTT	CSVEGRARKDTEAFF
TRBD1	TRBJ1-5	TRBV2	NA	TGTGCCAGCGTCCGGGACAGGGGCCCATATAGCAATCAGCCCCAGCATTTT	CASVRDRGPYSNQPQHF
NA	TRBJ1-6	TRBV5-1	once	TGCGCCAGCAGCTTGGTGTGGGGCCCGGATTCACCCCTCCACTTT	CASSLVWGPDSPLHF
NA	TRBJ2-6	TRBV21-1	few	TGTGCCAGCTCACCAGGGGCCAACGTCCTGACTTTC	CASSPGANVLTF
NA	TRBJ2-1	TRBV20-1	NA	TGCAGTGCTAGAGAGGCGGGGCCTAATGAGCAGTTCTTC	CSAREAGPNEQFF
NA	TRBJ1-4	TRBV4-2	NA	TGTGCCAGCAGCCAGCAGGCCGAAAAACTGTTTTTT	CASSQQAEKLFF
NA	TRBJ2-1	TRBV2	NA	TGTGCCAGCCTCGCCGGGCCATCCAACAATGAGCAGTTCTTC	CASLAGPSNNEQFF
TRBD2	TRBJ2-1	TRBV29-1	NA	TGCAGCGGACAAACTAGCGCGCCATTTTTATCCTACAATGAGCAGTTCTTC	CSGQTSAPFLSYNEQFF
TRBD2	TRBJ2-1	TRBV7-9	NA	TGTGCCAGTGTTAAAACTAGCGGGAGTGGTTGGGGCAATGAGCAGTTCTTC	CASVKTSGSGWGNEQFF
TRBD2	TRBJ2-1	TRBV28	NA	TGTGCCAGCAGTTTGTACGGTACTAGCGGTTACAATGAGCAGTTCTTC	CASSLYGTSGYNEQFF
TRBD2	TRBJ2-1	TRBV12-3/TRBV12-4	NA	TGTGCCAGCAGACGTAGCGGGAGACCCTACAATGAGCAGTTCTTC	CASRRSGRPYNEQFF
NA	TRBJ1-6	TRBV5-6	NA	TGTGCCAGCAGCTTGGGGGCAGGGAAATCACCCCTCCACTTT	CASSLGAGKSPLHF
TRBD2	TRBJ2-1	TRBV11-2	NA	TGTGCCAGCAGTCAAGGGACTAGCGGGAGTCATGAGCAGTTCTTC	CASSQGTSGSHEQFF
TRBD1	TRBJ2-2	TRBV24-1	NA	TGTGCCACCAGTGACCGTCGGACAGGGATCGGGGAGCTGTTTTTT	CATSDRRTGIGELFF
NA	TRBJ1-2	TRBV30	NA	TGTGCCTGGAGTGTTGGCGGAGGGGCTGGCTACACCTTC	CAWSVGGGAGYTF
NA	TRBJ1-6	TRBV20-1	NA	TGCAGTGCTACCGACGGACTATCGAATTCACCCCTCCACTTT	CSATDGLSNSPLHF
TRBD2	TRBJ2-5	TRBV27	NA	TGTGCCAGCAGTTTAACTAGCGGGCTGGAGGAGACCCAGTACTTC	CASSLTSGLEETQYF
TRBD2	TRBJ2-7	TRBV27	NA	TGTGCCAGCAGTTTGGTCGGGACTAGCGGCTCCTACGAGCAGTACTTC	CASSLVGTSGSYEQYF
NA	TRBJ1-1	TRBV18	NA	TGTGCCACCCAGACCCCGCTCTACACTGAAGCTTTCTTT	CATQTPLYTEAFF
NA	TRBJ2-5	TRBV20-1	NA	TGCAGTGCCCAACCTGGCCCTAGGAGGGAGACCCAGTACTTC	CSAQPGPRRETQYF
NA	TRBJ2-5	TRBV7-6	once	TGTGCCAGCAGCCCCCTCGTTAACAGGGAGGCTCAAGAGACCCAGTACTTC	CASSPLVNREAQETQYF
NA	TRBJ1-5	TRBV23-1	NA	TGCGCCAGCAGTCAATCGAAGGCAATAGGGCGGAATCAGCCCCAGCATTTT	CASSQSKAIGRNQPQHF
NA	TRBJ2-7	TRBV20-1	NA	TGCAGTGCTCAGGGGAGCGGGGTAGGTTACGAGCAGTACTTC	CSAQGSGVGYEQYF
TRBD2	TRBJ2-3	TRBV6-5	NA	TGTGCCAGCAGGCCCATACTAGCGTCAGATACGCAGTATTTT	CASRPILASDTQYF
NA	TRBJ1-2	TRBV25-1	NA	TGTGCCAGCAGTCCAGGGGCGAGGGACTATGGCTACACCTTC	CASSPGARDYGYTF
TRBD1	TRBJ2-1	TRBV29-1	NA	TGCAGCACCGGACAGGGGGCGAGCAATGAGCAGTTCTTC	CSTGQGASNEQFF
TRBD2	TRBJ2-3	TRBV27	NA	TGTGCCAGCAGGCGGACTAGCGGCACAGATACGCAGTATTTT	CASRRTSGTDTQYF
NA	TRBJ2-1	TRBV10-3	once	TGTGCCATAGATTCCGGGACCCCTCGGGAGCAGTTCTTC	CAIDSGTPREQFF
NA	TRBJ1-1	TRBV9	NA	TGTGCCAGCAGCGTTCGGGGTAACACTGAAGCTTTCTTT	CASSVRGNTEAFF
NA	TRBJ2-7	TRBV6-2/TRBV6-3	NA	TGTGCCAGCAGTTACCCCGACGGCTCCTACGAGCAGTACTTC	CASSYPDGSYEQYF
NA	TRBJ1-1	TRBV30	NA	TGTGCCTGGAGTACAGGCCGGACTGAAGTTTTCTTT	CAWSTGRTEVFF
NA	TRBJ1-6	TRBV3-1	NA	TGTGCCAGCACCGCCAGCGGGAATTCACCCCTCCACTTT	CASTASGNSPLHF